This paragraph reports one T cell receptor beta chain. The sample comes from a study of blood T cell repertoires in COVID-19. Study in general: PBMCs, B-cell-depleted T cells, or T cells were the source of the cDNA or gDNA that made up the material.

Original analysis: How many nucleated cells were present was estimated from reference gene primer amplification. TCRdb's table, derived via immunoSEQ multiplex PCR, lists solely in-frame clones and lacks some. The DNA gave D and trimming, while V, J and clone size come from that table. The repertoire holds some 250,000 clones, with about four fifths as singletons. Patients of the Seattle cohort, enrolled during active infection, were followed longitudinally. Germline V gene sequence: CDR1 MNHEY, CDR2 SVGEGT. The length of the CDR3 is 15 residues. V shed 6 bases, J shed 7 bases, and the junction held 12 bases outside the gene matches.

The sequence derives from an elderly woman with COVID-19, enrolled during active disease. The chain employs TRBV6-2 or TRBV6-3 and TRBJ1-2, with 9 bases lining up with TRBD1. Sample: peripheral blood. This CDR3 reads CASSFTGGSTSGYTF. The CDR3 DNA sequence: TGTGCCAGCAGCTTTACAGGGGGCTCCACGAGTGGCTACACCTTC.